This T cell receptor (beta chain) was recovered during a study of cytomegalovirus exposure and HLA in healthy donors. Study-wide results and caveats: One cluster of highly shared sequence variants probably arose as a sequencing artifact. A later analysis associated roughly 15,000 TCR beta sequences with HLA alleles at a 0.05 false discovery rate.

From germline, CDR1 is SGHNT and CDR2 YENEEA. This CDR3 has 14 residues. The V segment lost 5 bases and the J segment 4 bases; nucleotides outside the gene matches: 5. It was with 60 Vbeta and 13 Jbeta primers that the PCR ran. The method was immunoSEQ multiplex PCR; TCRdb's version includes in-frame clones alone and lacks a portion of them. The sample carries roughly 170,000 clones, over 70% recorded once. Note on this clone: Its target is unknown.

Material for sequencing was PBMCs. The sequence came from a man under 40 in good health and CMV-seropositive. This chain links TRBV11-3 with TRBJ1-2, with 9 bases identical to TRBD1. As DNA, the CDR3 is TGTGCCAGCAGCGCGGGACAGGGAGGCTATGGCTACACCTTC. The encoded protein is CASSAGQGGYGYTF.